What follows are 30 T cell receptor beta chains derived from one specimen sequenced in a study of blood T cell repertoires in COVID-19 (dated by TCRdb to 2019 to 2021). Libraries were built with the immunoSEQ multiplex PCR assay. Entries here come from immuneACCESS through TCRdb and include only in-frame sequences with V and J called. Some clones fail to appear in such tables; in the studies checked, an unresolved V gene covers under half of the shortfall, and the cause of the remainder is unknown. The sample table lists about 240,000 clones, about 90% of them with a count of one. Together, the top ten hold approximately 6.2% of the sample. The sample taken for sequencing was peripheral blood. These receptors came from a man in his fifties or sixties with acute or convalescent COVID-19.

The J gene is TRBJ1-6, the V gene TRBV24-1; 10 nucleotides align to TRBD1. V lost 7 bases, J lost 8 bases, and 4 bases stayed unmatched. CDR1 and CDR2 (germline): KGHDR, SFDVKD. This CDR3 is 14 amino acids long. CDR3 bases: TGTGCCACCAGCGACAGGGGGCTCGATTCACCCCTCCACTTT. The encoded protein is CATSDRGLDSPLHF.

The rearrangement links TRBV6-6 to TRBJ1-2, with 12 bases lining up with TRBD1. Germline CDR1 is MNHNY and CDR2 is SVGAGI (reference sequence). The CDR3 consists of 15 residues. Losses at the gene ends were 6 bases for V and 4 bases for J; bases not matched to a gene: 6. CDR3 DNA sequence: TGTGCCAGCAGCCAGGGACAGGGGGCTAGCTATGGCTACACCTTC. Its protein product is CASSQGQGASYGYTF.

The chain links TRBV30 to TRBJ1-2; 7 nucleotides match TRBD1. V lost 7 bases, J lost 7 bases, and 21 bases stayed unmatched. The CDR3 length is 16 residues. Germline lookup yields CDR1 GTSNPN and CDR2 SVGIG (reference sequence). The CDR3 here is CAFLRGGQGGFSGYTF. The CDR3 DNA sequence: TGTGCCTTTTTAAGGGGAGGCCAGGGGGGATTTAGTGGCTACACCTTC. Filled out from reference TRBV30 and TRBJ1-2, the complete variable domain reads SQTIHQWPATLVQPVGSPLSLECTVEGTSNPNLYWYRQAAGRGLQLLFYSVGIGQISSEVPQNLSASRPQDRQFILSSKKLLLSDSGFYLCAFLRGGQGGFSGYTFGSGTRLTVV.

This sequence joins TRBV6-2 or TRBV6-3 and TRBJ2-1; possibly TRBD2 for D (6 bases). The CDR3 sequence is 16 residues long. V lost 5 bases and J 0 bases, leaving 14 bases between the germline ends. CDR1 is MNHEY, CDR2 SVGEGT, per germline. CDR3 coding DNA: TGTGCCAGCAGTACTATAGCGGAAAGCTCCTACAATGAGCAGTTCTTC. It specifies CASSTIAESSYNEQFF.

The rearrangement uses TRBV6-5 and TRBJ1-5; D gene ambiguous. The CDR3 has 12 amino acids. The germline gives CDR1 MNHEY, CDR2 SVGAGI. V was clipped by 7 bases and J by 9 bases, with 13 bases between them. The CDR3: CASNGRAGPQHF. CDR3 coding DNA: TGTGCCAGCAACGGCCGCGCGGGGCCCCAGCATTTT.

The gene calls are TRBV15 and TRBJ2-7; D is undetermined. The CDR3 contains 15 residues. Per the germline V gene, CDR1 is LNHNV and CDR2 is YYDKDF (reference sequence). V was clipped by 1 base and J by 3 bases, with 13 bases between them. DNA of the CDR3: TGTGCCACCAGCAGAGCGGCTAGTTATGACTACGAGCAGTACTTC. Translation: CATSRAASYDYEQYF.

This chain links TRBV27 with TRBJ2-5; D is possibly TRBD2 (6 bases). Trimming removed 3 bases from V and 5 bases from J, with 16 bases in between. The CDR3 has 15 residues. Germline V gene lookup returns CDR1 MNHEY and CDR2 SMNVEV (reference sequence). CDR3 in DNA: TGTGCCAGCAGTTTCGGGGGTGGGTCCTGGGAGACCCAGTACTTC. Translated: CASSFGGGSWETQYF.

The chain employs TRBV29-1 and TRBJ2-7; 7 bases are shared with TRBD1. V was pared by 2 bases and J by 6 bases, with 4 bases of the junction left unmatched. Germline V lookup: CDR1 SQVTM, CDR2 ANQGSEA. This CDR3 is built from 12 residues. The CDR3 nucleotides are TGCAGCGTTGAACAGGGGGTGGGCGAGCAGTACTTC. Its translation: CSVEQGVGEQYF.

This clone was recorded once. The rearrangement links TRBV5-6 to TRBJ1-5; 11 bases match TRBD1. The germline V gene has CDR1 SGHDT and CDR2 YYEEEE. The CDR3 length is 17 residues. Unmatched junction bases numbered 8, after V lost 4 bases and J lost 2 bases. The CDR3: CASSTRTGGLGNQPQHF. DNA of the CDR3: TGTGCCAGCAGCACTAGGACAGGGGGCTTGGGCAATCAGCCCCAGCATTTT.

For the CDR3, the DNA is TGTGCCATCACCACAGACAGGGATGGCACAGATACGCAGTATTTT. Its protein product is CAITTDRDGTDTQYF. This chain links TRBV10-3 with TRBJ2-3; 7 bases align to TRBD1. Germline loops: CDR1 ENHRY, CDR2 SYGVKD. The CDR3 has 15 residues. J lost 1 base, V lost 7 bases, and 8 bases had no gene match.

CDR3 in DNA: TGTGCCAGCAGCGTAGAACTAGCGGATTCCTACGAGCAGTACTTC. It is translated as CASSVELADSYEQYF. V is TRBV9 and J is TRBJ2-7, with 8 bases fitting TRBD2. V shed 0 bases, J shed 1 base, and the junction held 3 bases outside the gene matches. The CDR3 is made up of 15 amino acids. Germline-derived CDR1 and CDR2 are SGDLS and YYNGEE. The variable domain in full, completed from reference TRBV9 and TRBJ2-7, reads DSGVTQTPKHLITATGQRVTLRCSPRSGDLSVYWYQQSLDQGLQFLIQYYNGEERAKGNILERFSAQQFPDLHSELNLSSLELGDSALYFCASSVELADSYEQYFGPGTRLTVT.

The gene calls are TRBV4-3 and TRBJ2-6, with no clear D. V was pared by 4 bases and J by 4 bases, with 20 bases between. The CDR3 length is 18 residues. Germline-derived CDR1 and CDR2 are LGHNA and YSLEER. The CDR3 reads CASSRNQVNLVGANVLTF. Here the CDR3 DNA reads TGCGCCAGCAGCCGAAACCAGGTAAACCTCGTAGGGGCCAACGTCCTGACTTTC.

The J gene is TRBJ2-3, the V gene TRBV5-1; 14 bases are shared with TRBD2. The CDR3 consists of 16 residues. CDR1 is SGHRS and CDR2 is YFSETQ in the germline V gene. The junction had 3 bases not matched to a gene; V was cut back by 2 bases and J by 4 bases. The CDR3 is CASSLGTSGSADTQYF. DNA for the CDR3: TGCGCCAGCAGCTTAGGGACTAGCGGGAGTGCAGATACGCAGTATTTT.

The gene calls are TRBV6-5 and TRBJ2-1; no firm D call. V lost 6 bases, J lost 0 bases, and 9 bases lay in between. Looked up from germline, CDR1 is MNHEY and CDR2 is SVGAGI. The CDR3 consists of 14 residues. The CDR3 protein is CASSLSSSYNEQFF. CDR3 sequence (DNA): TGTGCCAGCAGCCTTTCGAGCTCCTACAATGAGCAGTTCTTC.

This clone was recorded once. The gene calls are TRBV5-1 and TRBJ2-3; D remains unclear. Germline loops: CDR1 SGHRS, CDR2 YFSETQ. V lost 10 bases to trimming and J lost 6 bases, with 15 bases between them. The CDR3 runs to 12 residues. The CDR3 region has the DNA TGCGCCCAGCCGGCGGCTTTGGATACGCAGTATTTT. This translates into CAQPAALDTQYF. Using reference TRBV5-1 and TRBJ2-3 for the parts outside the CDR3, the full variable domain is KAGVTQTPRYLIKTRGQQVTLSCSPISGHRSVSWYQQTPGQGLQFLFEYFSETQRNKGNFPGRFSGRQFSNSRSEMNVSTLELGDSALYLCAQPAALDTQYFGPGTRLTVL.

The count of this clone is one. Here the CDR3 DNA reads TGCAGCGCCCCGACCCCCGGGTTCTATGGCTACACCTTC. Protein sequence: CSAPTPGFYGYTF. The chain carries TRBV29-1 and TRBJ1-2; D is ambiguous. The CDR3 is 13 residues long. The germline gives CDR1 SQVTM, CDR2 ANQGSEA. The germline V and J ends were trimmed by 7 bases and 4 bases, with 16 bases remaining between them.

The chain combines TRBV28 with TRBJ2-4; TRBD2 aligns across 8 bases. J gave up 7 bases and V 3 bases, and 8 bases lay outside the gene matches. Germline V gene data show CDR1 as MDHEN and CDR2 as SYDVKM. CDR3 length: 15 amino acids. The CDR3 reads CASSLPGGASNIQYF. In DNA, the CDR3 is TGTGCCAGCAGTTTGCCGGGAGGGGCAAGTAACATTCAGTACTTC. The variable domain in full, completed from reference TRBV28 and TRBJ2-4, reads DVKVTQSSRYLVKRTGEKVFLECVQDMDHENMFWYRQDPGLGLRLIYFSYDVKMKEKGDIPEGYSVSREKKERFSLILESASTNQTSMYLCASSLPGGASNIQYFGAGTRLSVL.

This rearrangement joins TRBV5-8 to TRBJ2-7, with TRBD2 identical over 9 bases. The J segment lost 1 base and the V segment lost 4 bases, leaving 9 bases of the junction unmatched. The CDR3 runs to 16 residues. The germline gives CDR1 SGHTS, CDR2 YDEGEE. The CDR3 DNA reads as TGTGCCAGCAGCAGGCCACTAGCGGGTGGATCCTACGAGCAGTACTTC. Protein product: CASSRPLAGGSYEQYF.

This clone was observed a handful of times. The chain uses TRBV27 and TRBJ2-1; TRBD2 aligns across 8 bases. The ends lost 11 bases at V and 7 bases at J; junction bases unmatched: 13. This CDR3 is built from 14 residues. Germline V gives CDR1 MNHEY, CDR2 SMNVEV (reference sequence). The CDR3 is CASQLAVVENEQFF. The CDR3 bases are TGTGCCTCACAACTAGCGGTCGTCGAGAATGAGCAGTTCTTC.

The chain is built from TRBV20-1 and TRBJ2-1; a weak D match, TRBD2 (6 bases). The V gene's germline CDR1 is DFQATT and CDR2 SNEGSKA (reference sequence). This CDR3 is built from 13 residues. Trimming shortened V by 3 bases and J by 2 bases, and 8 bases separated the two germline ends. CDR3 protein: CSASGTPYNEQFF. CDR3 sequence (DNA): TGCAGTGCTAGTGGGACTCCCTACAATGAGCAGTTCTTC.

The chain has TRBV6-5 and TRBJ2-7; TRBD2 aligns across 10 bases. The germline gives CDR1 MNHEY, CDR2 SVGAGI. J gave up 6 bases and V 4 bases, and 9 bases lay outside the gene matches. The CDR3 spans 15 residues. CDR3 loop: CASSSEAGGFSEQYF. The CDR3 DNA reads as TGTGCCAGCAGTTCCGAAGCGGGAGGGTTTTCCGAGCAGTACTTC.

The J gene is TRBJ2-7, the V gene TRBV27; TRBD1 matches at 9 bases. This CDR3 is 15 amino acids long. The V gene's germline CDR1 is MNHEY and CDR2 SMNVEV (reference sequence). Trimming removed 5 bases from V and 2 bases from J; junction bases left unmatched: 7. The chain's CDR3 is CASSLTGTGTYEQYF. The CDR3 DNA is TGTGCCAGCAGTCTAACCGGGACAGGGACCTACGAGCAGTACTTC.

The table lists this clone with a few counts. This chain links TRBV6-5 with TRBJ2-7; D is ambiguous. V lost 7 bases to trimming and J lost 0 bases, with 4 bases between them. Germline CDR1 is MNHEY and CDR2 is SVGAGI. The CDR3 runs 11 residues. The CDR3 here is CASTGSYEQYF. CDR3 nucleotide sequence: TGTGCCAGCACAGGCTCCTACGAGCAGTACTTC.

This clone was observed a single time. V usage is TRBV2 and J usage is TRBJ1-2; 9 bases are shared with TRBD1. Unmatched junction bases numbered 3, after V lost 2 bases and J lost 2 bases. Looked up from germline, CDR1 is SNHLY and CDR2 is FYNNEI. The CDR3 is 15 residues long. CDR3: CASSEFGTGNYGYTF. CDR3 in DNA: TGTGCCAGCAGTGAATTCGGGACAGGGAACTATGGCTACACCTTC.

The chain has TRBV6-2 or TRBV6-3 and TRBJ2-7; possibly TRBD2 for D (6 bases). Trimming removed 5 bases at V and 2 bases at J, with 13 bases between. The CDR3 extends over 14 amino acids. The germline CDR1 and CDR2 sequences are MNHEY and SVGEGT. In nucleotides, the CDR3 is TGTGCCAGCAGTCGTGGACTACCCCCCTACGAGCAGTACTTC. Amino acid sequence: CASSRGLPPYEQYF.

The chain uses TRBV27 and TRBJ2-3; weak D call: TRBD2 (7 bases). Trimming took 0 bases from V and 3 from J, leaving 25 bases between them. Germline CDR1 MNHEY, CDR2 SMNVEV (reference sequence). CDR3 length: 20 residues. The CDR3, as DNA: TGTGCCAGCAGTTTATCCCCCTCCGATGCGGGGGCGGGGTTAACAGATACGCAGTATTTT. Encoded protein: CASSLSPSDAGAGLTDTQYF.

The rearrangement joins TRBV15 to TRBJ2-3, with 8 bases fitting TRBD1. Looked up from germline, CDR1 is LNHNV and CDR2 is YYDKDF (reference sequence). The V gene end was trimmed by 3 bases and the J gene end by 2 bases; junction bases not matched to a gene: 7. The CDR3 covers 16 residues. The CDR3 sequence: CATSRRQGMVTDTQYF. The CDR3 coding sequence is TGTGCCACCAGCAGGAGACAGGGGATGGTCACAGATACGCAGTATTTT.

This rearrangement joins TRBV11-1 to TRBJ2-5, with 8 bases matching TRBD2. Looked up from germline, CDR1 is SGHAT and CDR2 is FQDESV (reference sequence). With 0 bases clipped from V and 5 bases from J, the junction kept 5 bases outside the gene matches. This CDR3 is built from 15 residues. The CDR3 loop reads CASSLAGSGVETQYF. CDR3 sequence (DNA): TGTGCCAGCAGCTTAGCGGGTAGCGGGGTTGAGACCCAGTACTTC. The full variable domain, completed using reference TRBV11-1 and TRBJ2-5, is EAEVAQSPRYKITEKSQAVAFWCDPISGHATLYWYRQILGQGPELLVQFQDESVVDDSQLPKDRFSAERLKGVDSTLKIQPAELGDSAMYLCASSLAGSGVETQYFGPGTRLLVL.

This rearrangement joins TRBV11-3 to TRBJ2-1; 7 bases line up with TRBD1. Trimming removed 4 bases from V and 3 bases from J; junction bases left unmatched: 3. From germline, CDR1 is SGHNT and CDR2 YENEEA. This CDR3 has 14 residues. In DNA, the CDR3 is TGTGCCAGCAGCTATCGGGACAGCTACAATGAGCAGTTCTTC. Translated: CASSYRDSYNEQFF.

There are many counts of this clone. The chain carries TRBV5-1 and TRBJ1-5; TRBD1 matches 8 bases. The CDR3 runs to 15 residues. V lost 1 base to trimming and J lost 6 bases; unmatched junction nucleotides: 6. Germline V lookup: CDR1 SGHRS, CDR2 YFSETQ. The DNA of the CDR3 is TGCGCCAGCAGCTTGAATGGACAGGGTGGTCAGCCCCAGCATTTT. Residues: CASSLNGQGGQPQHF.